One and the same sample provided the 20 T cell receptor beta chains below, sequenced in a study of vaccination and CD4 T cells after COVID-19. Noted treatment: approximately nine-day PBMC culture with coronavirus spike peptide pools or control peptides (ViraFEST assay). Their antigen targets remain unknown. With the Oncomine TCR Beta short-read assay, DNA from cultured CD4+ T cells was sequenced. TCRdb redid the calling of the PCR reads with MiXCR, one entry per CDR3 protein. Of roughly 25,000 distinct CDR3 sequences in the sample, under 65% were seen once. Sequenced: CD4+ T cells from blood, cultured in vitro. All receptors come from a human donor who had recovered from COVID-19.

This clonotype was recorded once. The chain uses TRBV11-1 and TRBJ2-1; tentatively, D is TRBD2 (6 bases). CDR1 is SGHAT and CDR2 is FQDESV in the germline V gene (reference sequence). V gave up 5 bases and J gave up 8 bases, with 19 bases separating them. This CDR3 has 15 amino acids. CDR3 protein: CASSPRDWIDHEQFF. CDR3 sequence (DNA): TGTGCCAGCAGCCCCCGGGACTGGATAGATCATGAGCAGTTCTTC. Full variable domain (missing parts from reference TRBV11-1 and TRBJ2-1): EAEVAQSPRYKITEKSQAVAFWCDPISGHATLYWYRQILGQGPELLVQFQDESVVDDSQLPKDRFSAERLKGVDSTLKIQPAELGDSAMYLCASSPRDWIDHEQFFGPGTRLTVL.

The chain is built from TRBV6-1 and TRBJ2-2; D is perhaps TRBD1 (6 bases). CDR3 length equals 15 residues. Between the trimmed V and J ends, which lost 6 bases and 7 bases, there was a span of 18 bases. The germline gives CDR1 MNHNS, CDR2 SASEGT. The CDR3 spells CASRTVPQGHGELFF. The CDR3 DNA sequence: TGTGCCAGCAGGACCGTTCCACAGGGACACGGGGAGCTGTTTTTT.

The rearrangement uses TRBV19 and TRBJ2-4; no reliable D call. The CDR3 runs 12 residues. Germline V gives CDR1 LNHDA, CDR2 SQIVND (reference sequence). Between the trimmed V and J ends, which lost 3 bases and 9 bases, there was a span of 9 bases. The CDR3 sequence is CASSITSGIQYF. CDR3 nucleotides: TGTGCCAGTAGTATTACCTCTGGCATTCAGTACTTC.

The genes are TRBV20-1 and TRBJ2-2; 7 nucleotides agree with TRBD1. V gave up 4 bases and J gave up 7 bases; unmatched junction bases: 9. The CDR3 spans 14 residues. The V gene's germline CDR1 is DFQATT and CDR2 SNEGSKA (reference sequence). The CDR3 DNA reads TGCAGTGCTACCAACAGGGGTTGGGGCGGGGAGCTGTTTTTT. This sequence encodes CSATNRGWGGELFF.

The V gene is TRBV20-1, the J gene TRBJ2-3; D unclear. V lost 6 bases and J lost 3, with 13 bases in between. The CDR3 runs to 13 residues. Germline V lookup: CDR1 DFQATT, CDR2 SNEGSKA (reference sequence). The CDR3 coding sequence is TGCAGTGCCGAAGCCCCCAATACAGATACGCAGTATTTT. Its translation: CSAEAPNTDTQYF.

CDR3 amino acids: CASSLDGTGIHEQYF. The CDR3 DNA reads TGCGCCAGCAGCTTGGACGGGACAGGGATCCACGAGCAGTACTTC. This chain joins TRBV5-1 and TRBJ2-7; TRBD1 matches 9 bases. V gave up 0 bases and J gave up 5 bases; unmatched junction bases: 6. CDR3 size: 15 residues. CDR1 SGHRS and CDR2 YFSETQ come from the germline V gene. The full variable domain, rest sourced from reference TRBV5-1 and TRBJ2-7, is KAGVTQTPRYLIKTRGQQVTLSCSPISGHRSVSWYQQTPGQGLQFLFEYFSETQRNKGNFPGRFSGRQFSNSRSEMNVSTLELGDSALYLCASSLDGTGIHEQYFGPGTRLTVT.

The DNA of the CDR3 is TGTGCCAGCAGTTCCTCCTCGACAGGGGCGTTGCAGCCCCAGCATTTT. Translating gives CASSSSSTGALQPQHF. This sequence joins TRBV6-2 or TRBV6-3 and TRBJ1-5, with TRBD1 identical over 8 bases. Losses at the gene ends were 4 bases for V and 7 bases for J; bases not matched to a gene: 12. The CDR3 covers 16 residues. CDR1 is MNHEY, CDR2 SVGEGT, per germline.

V gene TRBV29-1 combines with J gene TRBJ2-6; D is possibly TRBD2 (5 bases). The CDR3 length is 15 residues. CDR1 is SQVTM, CDR2 ANQGSEA, per germline. Trimming pared 3 bases from V and 0 bases from J, leaving 9 bases between. Here the CDR3 reads CSVEAGDSGANVLTF. CDR3 coding DNA: TGCAGCGTTGAGGCGGGCGACTCTGGGGCCAACGTCCTGACTTTC.

This clonotype came up a few times. The rearrangement joins TRBV20-1 to TRBJ1-5, with 7 bases identical to TRBD1. The CDR3 has 15 residues. V lost 5 bases to trimming and J lost 7 bases; unmatched junction nucleotides: 14. Germline values: CDR1 DFQATT, CDR2 SNEGSKA (reference sequence). The CDR3 DNA reads as TGCAGTGCTTGCAGACAGGGTGAGTGGGCCCAGCCCCAGCATTTT. It translates to CSACRQGEWAQPQHF.

In its sample, this clonotype was seen a few times. V and J are TRBV24-1 and TRBJ2-1, with 7 bases fitting TRBD2. Germline CDR1 reads KGHDR; CDR2 reads SFDVKD. This CDR3 has 16 residues. V lost 2 bases and J lost 4; bases outside the gene matches: 7. The CDR3 spells CATSDYAGDIYNEQFF. DNA of the CDR3: TGTGCCACCAGTGATTACGCGGGAGACATTTACAATGAGCAGTTCTTC.

The chain links TRBV19 to TRBJ1-5, with D possibly being TRBD1 (6 bases). The germline CDR1 and CDR2 sequences are LNHDA and SQIVND (reference sequence). CDR3 size: 14 residues. Between the trimmed V and J ends, which lost 5 bases and 5 bases, there was a span of 13 bases. For the CDR3, the DNA is TGTGCCAGTAGTTTCGACAGGTGGGATCAGCCCCAGCATTTT. This translates into CASSFDRWDQPQHF.

J is TRBJ2-7 and V is TRBV6-2 or TRBV6-3, with TRBD2 matching over 11 bases. CDR1 and CDR2 (germline): MNHEY, SVGEGT. Trimming cost V 5 bases and J 2 bases; bases outside gene matches: 11. The CDR3 is 17 residues long. The CDR3 reads CASSRPVTSGVTYEQYF. DNA of the CDR3: TGTGCCAGCAGTCGCCCCGTGACTAGCGGGGTTACCTACGAGCAGTACTTC.

This clonotype has more than one count but fewer than ten. This chain connects TRBV6-5 to TRBJ1-5, with a weak D call TRBD1 (5 bases). V was trimmed by 2 bases and J by 7 bases, leaving 12 bases between them. From germline, CDR1 is MNHEY and CDR2 SVGAGI. This CDR3 is built from 14 residues. As DNA, the CDR3 is TGTGCCAGCAGTTACGGAGGGGTAGGGCAGCCCCAGCATTTT. Its protein is CASSYGGVGQPQHF.

This chain connects TRBV25-1 to TRBJ2-6, with D perhaps TRBD1 (6 bases). CDR1 and CDR2 (germline): MGHDK, SYGVNS. The CDR3 consists of 15 residues. Trimming stripped 4 bases from V and 2 bases from J, with 9 bases between. The CDR3 DNA is TGTGCCAGCAGTGGAAAGGGGGCTGGGGCCAACGTCCTGACTTTC. Encoded protein: CASSGKGAGANVLTF.

This clonotype turned up a few times. The gene calls are TRBV2 and TRBJ1-1, with no clear D. The germline CDR1 and CDR2 sequences are SNHLY and FYNNEI. V lost 2 bases to trimming and J lost 7 bases, with 11 bases between them. CDR3 length: 13 residues. This CDR3 reads CASSERGSLEAFF. In DNA, the CDR3 is TGTGCCAGCAGTGAACGTGGCAGCCTTGAAGCTTTCTTT.

This chain connects TRBV20-1 to TRBJ2-2; TRBD1 matches at 7 bases. Germline CDR1 is DFQATT and CDR2 is SNEGSKA (reference sequence). V trimming: 5 bases; J trimming: 4 bases; junction bases outside the gene matches: 10. This CDR3 spans 15 amino acids. Here the CDR3 DNA reads TGCAGTGCTCAAACAGGGGTAGGCAGCACCGGGGAGCTGTTTTTT. This sequence encodes CSAQTGVGSTGELFF.

V is TRBV20-1 and J is TRBJ2-1, with 8 bases that match TRBD2. The V segment lost 4 bases and the J segment 5 bases; nucleotides outside the gene matches: 10. The germline CDR1 and CDR2 sequences are DFQATT and SNEGSKA (reference sequence). This CDR3 has 15 residues. The CDR3 loop is CSATRGLAGHNEQFF. In DNA form, the CDR3 reads TGCAGTGCTACTCGGGGGCTAGCGGGCCACAATGAGCAGTTCTTC.

This clonotype showed up just a few times. The chain uses TRBV2 and TRBJ2-3; D ambiguous. This CDR3 spans 14 amino acids. Trimming took off 1 base at V and 10 bases at J, with 15 bases between the two ends. Germline V CDR1 and CDR2: SNHLY, FYNNEI. The CDR3: CASSEVSVKEPQYF. CDR3 bases: TGTGCCAGCAGTGAAGTATCGGTCAAGGAGCCGCAGTATTTT.

V gene TRBV19 combines with J gene TRBJ2-7; D is perhaps TRBD1 (6 bases). The V gene lost 5 bases and the J gene lost 3 bases, with 14 bases spanning the gap. CDR1 LNHDA and CDR2 SQIVND come from the germline V gene (reference sequence). This CDR3 is built from 14 residues. This CDR3 is CASSLGPQGYEQYF. The CDR3 DNA reads TGTGCCAGTAGTCTCGGGCCACAGGGCTACGAGCAGTACTTC.

This clonotype was recorded a few times. V usage is TRBV28 and J usage is TRBJ1-1; D unresolved. The germline V gene has CDR1 MDHEN and CDR2 SYDVKM. The CDR3 is made up of 13 amino acids. V dropped 3 bases and J dropped 5 bases, with 10 bases sitting between them. The CDR3 DNA is TGTGCCAGCAGTTTCGGGTCGGGGACTGAAGCTTTCTTT. Encoded protein: CASSFGSGTEAFF. Based on the CDR3 plus reference TRBV28 and TRBJ1-1, the full variable domain is DVKVTQSSRYLVKRTGEKVFLECVQDMDHENMFWYRQDPGLGLRLIYFSYDVKMKEKGDIPEGYSVSREKKERFSLILESASTNQTSMYLCASSFGSGTEAFFGQGTRLTVV.